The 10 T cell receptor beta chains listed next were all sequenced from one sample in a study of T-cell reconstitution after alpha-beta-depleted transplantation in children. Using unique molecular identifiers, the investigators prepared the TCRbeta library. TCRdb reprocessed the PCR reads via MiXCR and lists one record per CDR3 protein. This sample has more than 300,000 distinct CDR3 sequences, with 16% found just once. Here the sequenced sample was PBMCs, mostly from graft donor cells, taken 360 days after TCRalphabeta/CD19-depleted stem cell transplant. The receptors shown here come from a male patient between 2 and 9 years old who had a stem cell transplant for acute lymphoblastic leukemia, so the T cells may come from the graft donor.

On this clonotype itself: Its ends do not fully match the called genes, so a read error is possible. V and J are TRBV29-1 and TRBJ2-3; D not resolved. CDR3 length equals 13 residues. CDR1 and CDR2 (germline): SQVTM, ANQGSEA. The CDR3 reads CCVESTYTDTQYF. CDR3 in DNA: TGCTGCGTTGAGTCCACCTACACAGATACGCAGTATTTT.

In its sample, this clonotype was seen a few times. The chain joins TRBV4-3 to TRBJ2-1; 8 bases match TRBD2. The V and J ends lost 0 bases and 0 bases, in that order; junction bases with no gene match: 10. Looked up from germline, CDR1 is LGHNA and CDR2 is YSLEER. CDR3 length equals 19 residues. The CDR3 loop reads CASSQDLPLSGSSYNEQFF. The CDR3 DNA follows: TGCGCCAGCAGCCAAGATCTCCCTCTGAGCGGGAGCTCCTACAATGAGCAGTTCTTC.

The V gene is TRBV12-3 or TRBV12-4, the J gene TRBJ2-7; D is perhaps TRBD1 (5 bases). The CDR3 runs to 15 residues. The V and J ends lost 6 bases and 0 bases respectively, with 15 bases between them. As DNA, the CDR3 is TGTGCCAGCAGACCTTTCCTGACAGACTCCTACGAGCAGTACTTC. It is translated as CASRPFLTDSYEQYF.

DNA of the CDR3: TGTGCCAGCAGCCAAGACCCCATAACGGGGGCCCCGGAGCGACACTTCACAGATACGCAGTATTTT. This gives the protein CASSQDPITGAPERHFTDTQYF. The rearrangement joins TRBV14 to TRBJ2-3; tentatively, D is TRBD1 or TRBD2 (6 bases each). The CDR3 loop spans 22 amino acids. Trimming pared 0 bases from V and 2 bases from J, leaving 30 bases between. Germline assignment: CDR1 SGHDN and CDR2 FVKESK.

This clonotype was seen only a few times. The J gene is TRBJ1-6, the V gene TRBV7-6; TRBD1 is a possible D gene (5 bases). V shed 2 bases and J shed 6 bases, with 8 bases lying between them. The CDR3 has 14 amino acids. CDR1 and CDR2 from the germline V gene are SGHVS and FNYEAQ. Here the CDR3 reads CASSLRDGNSPLHF. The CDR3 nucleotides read TGTGCCAGCAGCTTAAGGGACGGTAATTCACCCCTCCACTTT.

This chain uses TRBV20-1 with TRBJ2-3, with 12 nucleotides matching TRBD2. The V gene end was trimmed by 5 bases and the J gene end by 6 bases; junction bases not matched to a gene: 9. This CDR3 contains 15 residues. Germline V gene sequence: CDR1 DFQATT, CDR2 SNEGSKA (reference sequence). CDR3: CSASPTSGRWDTQYF. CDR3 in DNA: TGCAGTGCTTCCCCGACTAGCGGGAGATGGGATACGCAGTATTTT.

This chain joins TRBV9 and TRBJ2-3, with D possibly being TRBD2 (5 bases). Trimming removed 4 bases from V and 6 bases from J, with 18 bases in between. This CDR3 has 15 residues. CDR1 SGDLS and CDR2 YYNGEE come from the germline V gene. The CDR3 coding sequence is TGTGCCAGCAGCCCCCGCCCCCGACCGGGGGATACGCAGTATTTT. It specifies CASSPRPRPGDTQYF.

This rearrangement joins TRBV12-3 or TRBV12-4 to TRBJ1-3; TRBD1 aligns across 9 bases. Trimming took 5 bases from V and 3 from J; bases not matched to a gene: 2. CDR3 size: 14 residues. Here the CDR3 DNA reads TGTGCCAGCAGTCGACAGGGGGGTGGAAACACCATATATTTT. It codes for CASSRQGGGNTIYF.

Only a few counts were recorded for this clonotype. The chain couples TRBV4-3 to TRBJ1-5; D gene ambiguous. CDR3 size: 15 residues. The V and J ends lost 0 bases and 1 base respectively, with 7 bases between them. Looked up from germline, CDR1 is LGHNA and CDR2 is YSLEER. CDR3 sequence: CASSQDMDSNQPQHF. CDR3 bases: TGCGCCAGCAGCCAAGACATGGACAGCAATCAGCCCCAGCATTTT.

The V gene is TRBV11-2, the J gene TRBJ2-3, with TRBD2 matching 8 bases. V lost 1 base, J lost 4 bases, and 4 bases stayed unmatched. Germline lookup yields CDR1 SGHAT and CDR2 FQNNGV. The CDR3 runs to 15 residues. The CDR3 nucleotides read TGTGCCAGCAGCTTAGCGGGAGGGTTGGCAGATACGCAGTATTTT. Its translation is CASSLAGGLADTQYF.